Listed below are T cell receptor beta chains from one sample, sequenced in a study of cytomegalovirus exposure and HLA in healthy donors. Profiled with immunoSEQ multiplex PCR; TCRdb holds only in-frame clones, not every one. The repertoire holds more than 150,000 clones, with roughly 87% as singletons. Input material: PBMCs. These receptors all stem from a girl in the first two years of life in good health and CMV-seronegative. Each CDR3 is given with its conserved first and last residue. A D gene is named only where the DNA matches it firmly. Clone size, where shown, is once, few, many, or a class for clones that have expanded.

v_call	d_call	j_call	clone_size	cdr3_length	cdr3_aa	cdr3_nt
TRBV5-4	TRBD2	TRBJ2-4	-	15	CASSYGLAGPDIQYF	TGTGCCAGCAGCTACGGACTAGCGGGGCCCGACATTCAGTACTTC
TRBV4-1	TRBD2	TRBJ2-7	-	19	CASSQDVPLAGGSSYEQYF	TGCGCCAGCAGCCAAGATGTGCCACTAGCGGGGGGGAGCTCCTACGAGCAGTACTTC
TRBV4-2	TRBD2	TRBJ2-1	few	17	CASSQDTGGGAYNEQFF	TGTGCCAGCAGCCAAGATACGGGCGGGGGGGCTTACAATGAGCAGTTCTTC
TRBV9	-	TRBJ2-7	-	15	CASSPRETSYYEQYF	TGTGCCAGCAGCCCTCGGGAGACCTCCTACTACGAGCAGTACTTC
TRBV7-2	-	TRBJ2-1	-	15	CASSGPGHPYNEQFF	TGTGCCAGCAGCGGACCGGGACACCCTTACAATGAGCAGTTCTTC
TRBV2	-	TRBJ2-7	-	19	CASRSGFRGVQGKSYEQYF	TGTGCCAGCAGGTCGGGGTTCCGCGGGGTCCAGGGTAAATCCTACGAGCAGTACTTC
TRBV11-2	-	TRBJ2-3	-	13	CASSLDRSDTQYF	TGTGCCAGCAGCTTAGATCGTTCAGATACGCAGTATTTT
TRBV5-8	TRBD1	TRBJ1-1	-	14	CASLRDRGFTEAFF	TGTGCCAGCCTCCGGGACAGGGGTTTTACTGAAGCTTTCTTT
TRBV30	TRBD2	TRBJ2-7	-	12	CAGGGGSYEQYF	TGTGCTGGAGGCGGGGGGTCCTACGAGCAGTACTTC
TRBV27	TRBD1	TRBJ2-1	-	16	CASKTLAGTGSNEQFF	TGTGCCAGCAAAACCCTAGCCGGGACAGGAAGCAATGAGCAGTTCTTC
TRBV14	TRBD1	TRBJ1-1	-	14	CASSLRTGGTEAFF	TGTGCCAGCAGCCTTCGGACAGGGGGCACTGAAGCTTTCTTT
TRBV9	TRBD2	TRBJ2-2	-	16	CASSVAGLVGTGELFF	TGTGCCAGCAGCGTAGCGGGACTAGTCGGCACCGGGGAGCTGTTTTTT
TRBV21-1	-	TRBJ1-5	-	14	CARQGLISNQPQHF	TGTGCCAGGCAGGGACTGATTAGCAATCAGCCCCAGCATTTT
TRBV5-1	TRBD1	TRBJ2-7	-	12	CASSSGQDEQYF	TGCGCCAGCAGCTCGGGACAGGACGAGCAGTACTTC
TRBV18	TRBD2	TRBJ2-2	once	18	CASSPLGLAGTNTGELFF	TGTGCCAGCTCACCCCTAGGACTAGCGGGTACGAACACCGGGGAGCTGTTTTTT
TRBV28	TRBD1	TRBJ2-2	once	15	CASSSGQGTTGELFF	TGTGCCAGCAGTTCCGGACAGGGAACCACCGGGGAGCTGTTTTTT
TRBV6-6	TRBD1	TRBJ2-1	-	16	CASRYKTGSSYNEQFF	TGTGCCAGCAGGTATAAGACAGGGAGTTCCTACAATGAGCAGTTCTTC
TRBV6-1	-	TRBJ2-3	-	17	CASSETLGMGSTDTQYF	TGTGCCAGCAGTGAAACCCTCGGGATGGGGTCTACAGATACGCAGTATTTT
TRBV7-2	-	TRBJ2-1	-	14	CASSLSGTYNEQFF	TGTGCCAGCAGCCTAAGCGGAACCTACAATGAGCAGTTCTTC
TRBV7-3	TRBD1	TRBJ2-1	-	15	CASSPVGTGANEQFF	TGTGCCAGCAGCCCCGTAGGGACAGGGGCCAATGAGCAGTTCTTC
TRBV5-1	-	TRBJ1-6	-	15	CASSRRGSYNSPLHF	TGCGCCAGCAGCCGCAGGGGCTCCTATAATTCACCCCTCCACTTT
TRBV5-1	-	TRBJ2-7	-	16	CASSRDDRTYTYEQYF	TGCGCCAGCAGCCGAGATGACAGGACTTACACCTACGAGCAGTACTTC
TRBV7-6	TRBD2	TRBJ2-2	-	15	CASSQAGAGPGELFF	TGTGCCAGCAGCCAGGCGGGAGCGGGCCCCGGGGAGCTGTTTTTT
TRBV12-5	-	TRBJ2-7	-	16	CASGLALGQLTYEQYF	TGTGCTAGTGGTTTGGCTCTTGGACAGCTAACCTACGAGCAGTACTTC
TRBV4-2	-	TRBJ1-2	-	14	CASSLGRSKNGYTF	TGTGCCAGCAGCCTTGGCAGATCGAAGAATGGCTACACCTTC
TRBV15	TRBD1	TRBJ2-5	once	19	CATSRVNRDRERGQETQYF	TGTGCCACCAGCAGAGTAAACCGGGACAGGGAGAGAGGGCAAGAGACCCAGTACTTC
TRBV6-1	TRBD2	TRBJ2-5	-	15	CASSEPAGSQETQYF	TGTGCCAGCAGTGAGCCAGCGGGAAGCCAAGAGACCCAGTACTTC
TRBV15	TRBD1	TRBJ1-2	-	15	CATSSEETGTYGYTF	TGTGCCACCAGCTCCGAAGAGACAGGGACCTATGGCTACACCTTC
TRBV27	TRBD1	TRBJ2-2	-	14	CANTTGCLPGELFF	TGTGCCAATACGACAGGGTGTCTACCCGGGGAGCTGTTTTTT
TRBV10-3	TRBD1	TRBJ1-3	-	14	CAITGTETGNTIYF	TGTGCCATCACCGGGACAGAGACTGGAAACACCATATATTTT
TRBV5-6	-	TRBJ2-5	-	14	CASSLSGAEETQYF	TGTGCCAGCAGCCTTAGCGGAGCAGAAGAGACCCAGTACTTC
TRBV27	-	TRBJ2-7	-	13	CASMGATYYEQYF	TGTGCCAGCATGGGGGCGACATATTACGAGCAGTACTTC
TRBV7-9	TRBD2	TRBJ2-4	-	16	CASSQVGRGGSGIQYF	TGTGCCAGCAGCCAGGTGGGGCGGGGGGGCAGTGGGATTCAGTACTTC
TRBV19	TRBD2	TRBJ2-4	-	17	CASSIDRSGAAKNIQYF	TGTGCCAGTAGTATAGATCGTAGCGGGGCAGCCAAAAACATTCAGTACTTC
TRBV30	-	TRBJ2-7	few	13	CAWSGRDNYEQYF	TGTGCCTGGAGTGGCCGGGACAACTACGAGCAGTACTTC
TRBV11-3	-	TRBJ2-2	-	18	CASSLVVGAGANTGELFF	TGTGCCAGCAGCTTAGTAGTGGGGGCAGGAGCGAACACCGGGGAGCTGTTTTTT
TRBV19	TRBD1	TRBJ2-3	few	14	CAGSPGQGSDTQYF	TGTGCCGGATCTCCGGGACAGGGCTCAGATACGCAGTATTTT
TRBV2	-	TRBJ2-3	-	14	CASSAGSGTDTQYF	TGTGCCAGCAGTGCCGGGTCTGGCACAGATACGCAGTATTTT
TRBV5-5	-	TRBJ2-5	-	13	CASSSTFQETQYF	TGTGCCAGCAGCTCGACTTTCCAAGAGACCCAGTACTTC
TRBV2	-	TRBJ2-1	-	12	CASSEAAVLPFF	TGTGCCAGCAGTGAAGCGGCTGTGTTGCCGTTCTTC
TRBV7-9	-	TRBJ2-7	-	11	CASSLAEVPYF	TGTGCCAGCAGCTTGGCGGAGGTGCCGTACTTC
TRBV10-3	TRBD1	TRBJ2-6	-	16	CAIGGQGVSGANVLTF	TGTGCCATCGGAGGACAGGGGGTGTCTGGGGCCAACGTCCTGACTTTC
TRBV15	-	TRBJ1-3	-	13	CATRVSSGNTIYF	TGTGCCACCCGAGTGTCCTCTGGAAACACCATATATTTT
TRBV7-6	TRBD1	TRBJ1-2	once	15	CASSLGATGGDGYTF	TGTGCCAGCAGCTTGGGGGCTACAGGGGGCGACGGCTACACCTTC
TRBV14	-	TRBJ1-3	-	17	CASSQYGTQGPGNTIYF	TGTGCCAGCAGCCAATATGGGACACAAGGTCCCGGAAACACCATATATTTT
TRBV13	TRBD1	TRBJ1-1	-	15	CASSLRGQGFTEAFF	TGTGCCAGCAGCTTGCGGGGACAGGGTTTCACTGAAGCTTTCTTT
TRBV18	TRBD2	TRBJ2-7	-	14	CASSPGGGGARQYF	TGTGCCAGCTCACCCGGTGGCGGGGGGGCCAGGCAGTACTTC
TRBV25-1	-	TRBJ2-2	-	13	CASSAANTGELFF	TGTGCCAGCAGTGCAGCGAACACCGGGGAGCTGTTTTTT
TRBV5-1	TRBD2	TRBJ2-5	-	15	CASSQTSGVRETQYF	TGCGCCAGCAGCCAAACTAGCGGGGTCAGGGAGACCCAGTACTTC
TRBV5-1	-	TRBJ1-3	-	13	CASRDNSGNTIYF	TGCGCCAGCAGGGACAACTCTGGAAACACCATATATTTT
TRBV4-2	-	TRBJ1-1	-	16	CASSQEGNRLGTEAFF	TGTGCCAGCAGCCAAGAGGGGAACAGGCTGGGCACTGAAGCTTTCTTT
TRBV30	-	TRBJ1-2	-	12	CAWSSGNYGYTF	TGTGCCTGGAGCTCGGGAAACTATGGCTACACCTTC
TRBV5-6	TRBD2	TRBJ2-1	-	15	CASSPLGTTFNEQFF	TGTGCCAGCAGCCCCCTCGGGACTACCTTCAATGAGCAGTTCTTC
TRBV7-9	-	TRBJ1-1	-	17	CSSRSRGGTGMNTEAFF	TGTTCCAGCAGGTCCCGGGGGGGGACTGGAATGAACACTGAAGCTTTCTTT